This record looks at one T cell receptor (beta chain) sequence and its context. Which antigen it targets is not known. The sample holds no much larger clone one base away, and base qualities are not on file. The source of the sample is a study of shared clonotypes between healthy human individuals (dated by TCRdb to 2020 to 2022). Concerning the study at large: The cohort included a few men and a couple of women between 18 and 49 years of age. To estimate repertoire size and how much clonotypes are shared between individuals, the study performed deep sequencing of blood TCR repertoires from 4 to 6 healthy adults. Per donor, three plates each were used for CD4 naive and CD4 memory, two for CD8 naive, and one for CD8 memory. Libraries were prepared and TCR repertoires were sequenced by different laboratories using diverse techniques, in order to increase sequencing depth and limit assay-specific biases. Each donor's leukapheresis produced roughly between roughly 0.94 and 9.5 billion PBMCs.

Healthy HIV-negative adults with no recently reported acute infections or vaccinations were included as donors. Only Caucasian adults living in Nashville, Tennessee, USA were represented among the donors. CD4+ T cells were enriched by magnetic negative selection, after which naive cells were positively selected on CD45RA and the negative fraction was taken as the memory subset. Blood was obtained by leukapheresis, after which PBMCs were separated by Ficoll-Histopaque density gradient centrifugation and cryopreserved in liquid nitrogen vapor phase. Analytical flow cytometry was used to check the purity and quantity of every magnetically sorted T cell population. Genomic DNA was isolated from each sorted fraction and quantified by UV absorbance on a Nanodrop 2000c. TCR CDR3 regions were amplified from genomic DNA by multiplex PCR using the deep immunoSEQ assay. Genomic DNA extracted from each cell subset was distributed evenly over all wells of several immunoSEQ 96-well plates, and each plate served as one replicate. For sorted subsets, 150 to 250 ng of genomic DNA, equivalent to 25,000 to 35,000 T cell genomes, went into each replicate PCR. The purified libraries were quantified using a Qubit 3.0 fluorometer, sized with a Bioanalyzer 2100, and then quantified again using the KAPA Library Quantification kit. Every immunoSEQ 96-well plate was sequenced on a separate single-read 150-cycle Illumina NextSeq 550 flow cell. The source study handled its data this way. Because the immunoSEQ output held only junctional sequences and lacked quality scores, the filtering could not match the filtering applied to full-length reads. Sequences were annotated with PyIR, a Python wrapper for IgBLAST v1.9, using IMGT germline references to assign V/J genes and CDR3. Any read was removed if the V/J assignment was weak (E-value above 1e-6), the CDR3 was missing, or the read contained stop codons, out-of-frame junctions, or ambiguous translated residues. V3J clonotypes were defined as sequences sharing an identical inferred V gene, J gene, and CDR3 amino acid sequence. To compute the percentage overlap between repertoires, the number of shared unique clonotypes was divided by the size of the smaller repertoire. Repertoire richness was assessed with RTK rarefaction, the Chao1 estimator, and Recon v2.1 estimates of unobserved clonotypes. For all TCRbeta clonotypes obtained by the gDNA method from four donors, generation probabilities were computed with OLGA. In TCRdb, the immuneACCESS table is reduced to in-frame sequences with V and J assigned. These tables do not hold every clone; where another copy was compared, an unresolved V gene accounts for under half, and the others remain unexplained. For V, J and clone size, that table is used; D and trimming come from the DNA. This sample comprises around 1,000,000 clones, 60% to 80% of them detected only once. Of the sample, 0.89% is held by the ten largest clones.

V lost 3 bases and J lost 6 bases; the stretch between them is 14 bases long. Counted from cysteine to phenylalanine, this CDR3 has 14 amino acids. Only the CDR3 portion is preserved as DNA: 42 bases, with reading frame beginning at the first base. From a lookup of the germline V gene, CDR1 and CDR2 are SGDLS and YYNGEE. What the authors observed across the whole study: Estimated clonotype richness was generally larger for naive than for memory subsets. The small number of donors limited the genetic and exposure-history diversity represented. Rarefaction of sorted-subset datasets indicated incomplete sequencing despite the large sequencing depth. Sharing across several donors was observed for 5% to 6.5% of naive CD4, 3% to 3.5% of naive CD8, 2% to 2.5% of memory CD4, and roughly 0.4% of memory CD8 clonotypes. Sampling was restricted to blood, and TCR repertoires in tissues likely differ from the TCR repertoires found in blood. Based on pairwise subsampling, the degree of clonotype sharing among donors was expected to be affected by sequencing depth. Clonotypes shared by all four sorted-subset donors showed higher generation probabilities than non-shared clonotypes.

The sequencing input was memory CD4+ T cells from PBMCs. In light of the paper, this sample's cell subset or site label describes: CD45RA-negative fraction. This TCR came from a man aged 18 to 30 in good health. Some clones in this sample may be carry-over from other donors' samples. The V and J segments used are TRBV9 and TRBJ2-3; the D gene is perhaps TRBD2, on 6 matching bases. The nucleotide sequence reads TGTGCCAGCAGCGAGGCTAGCGCGGCGGATACGCAGTATTTT. This encodes CASSEASAADTQYF.